This record looks at one T cell receptor (beta chain) sequence and its context. This clonotype showed up just a few times. The target of this receptor is not known. No quality values exist for individual bases; no much larger clone is one base distant. The sample comes from a study of blood T cells in healthy people across ages (dated by TCRdb to the mid-2010s). A note on the overall study: In model experiments, template switching captured roughly one uniquely barcoded TCR beta cDNA molecule for every two T cells. Age-related changes in TCR beta repertoire diversity were measured in the study by deep sequencing normalized with unique cDNA molecular identifiers. Donors were grouped into four age groups: young (average roughly 17 years), middle-aged (under 40), aged (62) and long-lived (approximately 82). Donors of different ages were randomly distributed across sequencing lanes to avoid experimental bias. Two additional independent replicas of 1 million unique cDNA reads from the same blood draw were analyzed for two donors (one aged 18 to 30 and one aged 80 or older). What the work shows at the level of the full study, not this receptor alone: The percentage of naive T cells measured by flow cytometry correlated strongly with observed TCR beta diversity. Compared with the aged group, the long-lived group had more naive CD4+ T cells, fewer expanded clones and increased TCR diversity, suggesting age selection. The CMV infection status of donors was not known, potentially confounding age-related changes in expanded clonotypes. Estimates of total diversity based on one million sequenced T cells were considered lower bounds and underestimates. Because profiling used bulk unsorted PBMCs, naive and antigen-experienced compartments could not be compared conclusively. As age increased, observed TCR beta diversity per million T cells dropped in a roughly linear way, and a significant reduction was already evident by age 40.

Systemically healthy Caucasian individuals from Russia, some 38 in total and aged about 6 to 95 years, were included as donors. Roughly 9.5 milliliters of peripheral blood were drawn from each donor into EDTA-treated Vacutainer tubes. Ficoll-Paque density-gradient centrifugation was used to isolate PBMCs, with at least 6.5 million per sample. Trizol reagent was used to extract total RNA from PBMCs, with at least 5.5 micrograms per sample. For every donor, flow cytometry on a PBMC aliquot measured the percentage of naive CD45RAhigh/CD27high T cells. The library came from 5' RACE. The sample was run on an Illumina HiSeq 2500. The second PCR ran for roughly 7 to 11 cycles and used a J-beta primer mix along with a sample-barcoded 5' primer. A unique molecular identifier was introduced onto each TCR beta cDNA molecule by a template-switch 5' adaptor carrying 12 random nucleotides. Each sample yielded at least 3 million CDR3-containing paired-end reads. First-strand cDNA was synthesized from all RNA with the Mint cDNA synthesis kit, primed by a TRBC-specific oligonucleotide. All cDNA was treated with uracil-DNA glycosylase and then went through a first 18-cycle PCR with the universal primers M1SS and BC2_uni_R. The original methods were these. For normalization, 1 million high-quality reads were randomly selected from each sample, with every read carrying a distinct molecular identifier. Instead of being binned into consensus sequences, reads that shared molecular identifiers were thrown out. MiTCR, with a Q25 quality threshold and the strictest error-elimination algorithm, was used for CDR3 identification, clonotype clustering and error correction. A nonparametric unseen species model with Euler transformation was used to estimate lower-bound total TCR beta diversity. The raw public data were reprocessed by TCRdb itself: fastp quality trimming at Q25, MiXCR clonotype calling, in-frame beta chains only. For every CDR3 protein sequence, its rows merge into one entry that carries the most common genes and DNA. These V and J calls rely on TCRdb rather than the paper's analysis. In all, the sample holds under 800,000 distinct CDR3 sequences, and roughly 20% of those were seen once. Together, the top ten hold roughly 3.9% of the sample.

CDR1 and CDR2 were assigned from the germline V gene (reference sequence) as LGHDT and YNNKEL. Including cysteine and phenylalanine, the CDR3 has 14 amino acids. The entry retains the CDR3 DNA only, 42 bases that are in frame from base 1. Germline trimming: 3 bases from V, 3 bases from J; junction bases outside gene matches: 3. The TCR originated in a man in his 70s in good health. The sample consisted of blood. The chain couples TRBV3-1 to TRBJ1-2; 8 bases in the middle match TRBD1. CDR3 reads: CASSHTDRDYGYTF. Read as DNA, the sequence is TGTGCCAGCAGCCATACGGACAGGGACTATGGCTACACCTTC.